The 26 T cell receptor beta chains presented below share a single source sample, sequenced in a study of spatial heterogeneity in lung cancer. The time point here: sample taken at primary tumor resection. TCRdb processed the 5' RACE reads anew with MiXCR; each CDR3 protein has one entry. The data contain roughly 48,000 distinct CDR3 sequences, roughly 5.7% of them singletons. The input for sequencing was PBMCs, taken at surgery. The receptors were gathered from a male donor with early-stage non-small cell lung cancer.

This clonotype has ten or more counts. This chain links TRBV5-6 with TRBJ1-4; 8 bases map to TRBD1. The CDR3 is 16 amino acids. After removal of 6 bases from V and 9 bases from J, the junction contained 16 bases not matched to a gene. The germline CDR1 and CDR2 sequences are SGHDT and YYEEEE. CDR3 nucleotide sequence: TGTGCCAGCACCTATCCCGGGACAGGCCTGGCCCAAAAACTGTTTTTT. It encodes CASTYPGTGLAQKLFF.

This clonotype was seen ten or more times. CDR3 nucleotide sequence: TGTGCCAGTAGTATAAGAGGAGGCGGGCCGAACACCGGGGAGCTGTTTTTT. Amino acids: CASSIRGGGPNTGELFF. The chain links TRBV19 to TRBJ2-2; D possibly corresponds to TRBD2 (5 bases). The CDR3 has 17 amino acids. CDR1 and CDR2 (germline): LNHDA, SQIVND (reference sequence). Trimming pared 2 bases from V and 0 bases from J, leaving 13 bases between. The variable domain in full, completed from reference TRBV19 and TRBJ2-2, reads DGGITQSPKYLFRKEGQNVTLSCEQNLNHDAMYWYRQDPGQGLRLIYYSQIVNDFQKGDIAEGYSVSREKKESFPLTVTSAQKNPTAFYLCASSIRGGGPNTGELFFGEGSRLTVL.

This clonotype appeared many times. The chain carries TRBV5-6 and TRBJ1-1; D is undetermined. This CDR3 contains 16 residues. Germline lookup yields CDR1 SGHDT and CDR2 YYEEEE. The V end was cut by 6 bases, the J end by 4 bases, with 22 bases between. The CDR3 sequence is CASTTSEYTVITEAFF. The CDR3 coding sequence is TGTGCCAGCACCACGAGCGAATATACAGTGATCACTGAAGCTTTCTTT.

There are many counts of this clonotype. The V call is TRBV6-1, the J call TRBJ2-1; 8 nucleotides line up with TRBD2. CDR3 length equals 13 residues. Germline lookup yields CDR1 MNHNS and CDR2 SASEGT. V lost 7 bases to trimming and J lost 10 bases; unmatched junction nucleotides: 9. CDR3 bases: TGTGCCAGCATTCTCTCTAGCGGGTTGGAGCAGTTCTTC. Its protein is CASILSSGLEQFF.

The sample holds many counts of this clonotype. This chain joins TRBV15 and TRBJ2-6; D not certain. The V gene lost 0 bases and the J gene lost 0 bases, with 0 bases spanning the gap. The CDR3 contains 14 residues. The V gene's germline CDR1 is LNHNV and CDR2 YYDKDF (reference sequence). CDR3 sequence reads: CATSRDSGANVLTF. In DNA, the CDR3 is TGTGCCACCAGCAGAGACTCTGGGGCCAACGTCCTGACTTTC.

This clonotype was detected ten times or more. This CDR3 reads CASSQLAGTDNEQFF. CDR3 nucleotide sequence: TGTGCCAGCAGCCAGCTAGCGGGTACTGACAATGAGCAGTTCTTC. The chain employs TRBV14 and TRBJ2-1; TRBD2 aligns across 8 bases. The V gene end was trimmed by 3 bases and the J gene end by 5 bases; junction bases not matched to a gene: 6. CDR3 length: 15 residues. Germline CDR1 and CDR2: SGHDN and FVKESK.

This clonotype appeared many times. This chain links TRBV6-5 with TRBJ2-1; TRBD1 matches at 7 bases. Trimming cost V 0 bases and J 3 bases; bases outside gene matches: 8. Germline lookup yields CDR1 MNHEY and CDR2 SVGAGI. The CDR3 totals 17 residues. The CDR3 sequence is CASSYSTYRGHYNEQFF. The CDR3, as DNA: TGTGCCAGCAGTTACTCAACCTACAGGGGCCACTACAATGAGCAGTTCTTC.

This clonotype was picked up many times. The chain joins TRBV7-2 to TRBJ2-7; 9 positions agree with TRBD1. The CDR3 has 15 amino acids. CDR1 SGHTA and CDR2 FQGNSA come from the germline V gene. V lost 2 bases, J lost 3 bases, and 5 bases stayed unmatched. The CDR3 region is CASSLNRDRVYEQYF. CDR3 coding DNA: TGTGCCAGCAGCTTAAACCGGGACAGGGTCTACGAGCAGTACTTC.

This clonotype was observed a few times. The chain is built from TRBV12-3 or TRBV12-4 and TRBJ2-5; D uncertain. This CDR3 is 15 amino acids long. Trimming cost V 1 base and J 1 base, with 10 bases left between them. The CDR3 sequence is CASSLGVGSQETQYF. The CDR3 DNA reads TGTGCCAGCAGTTTAGGGGTGGGTAGCCAAGAGACCCAGTACTTC.

In its sample, this clonotype was seen many times. This sequence joins TRBV12-3 or TRBV12-4 and TRBJ2-5; no reliable D call. Trimming pared 4 bases from V and 5 bases from J, leaving 8 bases between. The CDR3 covers 12 residues. The CDR3 protein is CASSSRPETQYF. CDR3 DNA sequence: TGTGCCAGCAGTTCTCGCCCGGAGACCCAGTACTTC.

This clonotype was recorded many times. The chain couples TRBV2 to TRBJ1-5; D may be TRBD1 (5 bases). The ends were cut back, 7 bases at V and 3 bases at J, with 10 bases in the middle. CDR3 length: 13 residues. CDR1 is SNHLY and CDR2 is FYNNEI in the germline V gene. The CDR3 nucleotides read TGTGCCAGCACGACAGAACTCAATCAGCCCCAGCATTTT. Protein: CASTTELNQPQHF. The variable domain in full, completed from reference TRBV2 and TRBJ1-5, reads EPEVTQTPSHQVTQMGQEVILRCVPISNHLYFYWYRQILGQKVEFLVSFYNNEISEKSEIFDDQFSVERPDGSNFTLKIRSTKLEDSAMYFCASTTELNQPQHFGDGTRLSIL.

This clonotype was observed many times. Here the CDR3 DNA reads TGCAGTGCTAGGGTGGGGGGCCGTTCACCCCTCCACTTT. Translating it yields CSARVGGRSPLHF. The chain carries TRBV20-1 and TRBJ1-6, with D possibly TRBD1 on 6 matching bases. The CDR3 loop spans 13 amino acids. The germline V gene has CDR1 DFQATT and CDR2 SNEGSKA (reference sequence). Trimming left V 3 bases short and J 9 bases short, with 12 bases between.

The chain employs TRBV5-1 and TRBJ2-1, with TRBD2 identical over 10 bases. V shed 3 bases, J shed 9 bases, and the junction held 9 bases outside the gene matches. Germline loops: CDR1 SGHRS, CDR2 YFSETQ. This CDR3 is 15 amino acids long. CDR3 sequence: CASSSDLAGVGEQFF. The CDR3 DNA reads TGCGCCAGCAGCTCAGACCTAGCGGGAGTGGGTGAGCAGTTCTTC.

At least ten counts were recorded for this clonotype. The J gene is TRBJ1-5, the V gene TRBV19; D might be TRBD1 (5 bases). The germline V and J ends were trimmed by 7 bases and 5 bases, with 15 bases remaining between them. Germline CDR1 LNHDA, CDR2 SQIVND (reference sequence). The CDR3 is 14 amino acids. The DNA for the CDR3 is TGTGCCAGTAAGGGGAACATCGCCTATCAGCCCCAGCATTTT. Protein sequence: CASKGNIAYQPQHF.

J is TRBJ2-7 and V is TRBV6-5, with a possible D match to TRBD1 (6 bases). The CDR3 sequence is 12 residues long. Germline V CDR1 and CDR2: MNHEY, SVGAGI. The V and J ends lost 5 bases and 6 bases respectively, with 11 bases between them. The CDR3 DNA is TGTGCCAGCAGTCTACAGGGCGGCGAGCAGTACTTC. It specifies CASSLQGGEQYF.

This clonotype was counted at least ten times. This chain uses TRBV4-1 with TRBJ2-1, with D possibly being TRBD1 or TRBD2 (5 bases each). This CDR3 is built from 15 residues. The V and J ends lost 0 bases and 5 bases respectively, with 11 bases between them. Germline-derived CDR1 and CDR2 are MGHRA and YSYEKL. The CDR3 region has the DNA TGCGCCAGCAGCCAAGAGGGGACGGGAAACAATGAGCAGTTCTTC. Translation gives CASSQEGTGNNEQFF.

This clonotype was seen ten or more times. This rearrangement joins TRBV19 to TRBJ2-7; D tentatively reads TRBD1 or TRBD2 (5 bases each). The CDR3 length is 14 residues. In germline, CDR1 is LNHDA, CDR2 SQIVND (reference sequence). V dropped 7 bases and J dropped 0 bases, with 13 bases sitting between them. CDR3 amino acids: CASNTAGSSYEQYF. The CDR3 DNA sequence: TGTGCCAGTAATACTGCAGGGAGCTCCTACGAGCAGTACTTC.

The table lists this clonotype with many counts. The rearrangement links TRBV20-1 to TRBJ1-2, with D maybe TRBD1 (6 bases). CDR3 length: 14 amino acids. CDR1 and CDR2 (germline): DFQATT, SNEGSKA (reference sequence). V dropped 1 base and J dropped 3 bases, with 12 bases sitting between them. This CDR3 is CSARVQGGDYGYTF. The CDR3 DNA reads as TGCAGTGCTAGAGTACAGGGTGGGGACTATGGCTACACCTTC.

This clonotype occurred many times. The chain employs TRBV4-1 and TRBJ2-1; 13 positions match TRBD2. Losses at the gene ends were 2 bases for V and 5 bases for J; bases not matched to a gene: 9. This CDR3 has 18 amino acids. The germline V gene has CDR1 MGHRA and CDR2 YSYEKL. CDR3 protein: CASSQFRLAGGINNEQFF. For the CDR3, the DNA is TGCGCCAGCAGCCAATTTCGACTAGCGGGAGGTATAAACAATGAGCAGTTCTTC.

This clonotype was seen repeatedly, ten times or more. The rearrangement uses TRBV12-3 or TRBV12-4 and TRBJ2-2; D unclear. With 3 bases removed from V and 4 bases from J, the gap between germline ends came to 15 bases. The CDR3 totals 16 residues. CDR3 residues: CASSLRLLSSTGELFF. The DNA of the CDR3 is TGTGCCAGCAGTTTGAGGCTACTCTCTAGCACCGGGGAGCTGTTTTTT.

The sample holds many counts of this clonotype. CDR3 coding DNA: TGTGCCAGCAGCCCGGGACTAGACGGCGTTGAGCAGTTCTTC. Translated: CASSPGLDGVEQFF. The genes are TRBV7-8 and TRBJ2-1, with TRBD2 matching 8 bases. Germline CDR1 and CDR2: SGHVS and FQNEAQ. The CDR3 covers 14 residues. V lost 5 bases, J lost 9 bases, and 9 bases stayed unmatched.

This clonotype was recorded at least ten times. This rearrangement joins TRBV20-1 to TRBJ1-2; 7 bases are shared with TRBD1. The germline V gene encodes CDR1 DFQATT and CDR2 SNEGSKA (reference sequence). The ends lost 3 bases at V and 5 bases at J; junction bases unmatched: 9. This CDR3 has 14 residues. CDR3 amino acids: CSASFLTGKYGYTF. Here the CDR3 DNA reads TGCAGTGCTAGTTTCCTGACAGGGAAATATGGCTACACCTTC.

This clonotype was seen only a few times. CDR3 amino acids: CASSYGTGSTDTQYF. The CDR3 DNA sequence: TGTGCCAGCAGTTATGGGACAGGGAGCACAGATACGCAGTATTTT. V gene TRBV12-3 or TRBV12-4 combines with J gene TRBJ2-3, with TRBD1 matching 9 bases. The CDR3 contains 15 residues. The V segment lost 4 bases and the J segment 0 bases; nucleotides outside the gene matches: 2.

The DNA of the CDR3 is TGCGCCAGCAGCTATGGACAGGGAGGAGATACGCAGTATTTT. This gives the protein CASSYGQGGDTQYF. The chain combines TRBV5-1 with TRBJ2-3; TRBD1 matches at 8 bases. Per germline, CDR1 SGHRS and CDR2 YFSETQ. The V and J ends lost 3 bases and 5 bases, in that order; junction bases with no gene match: 5. CDR3 size: 14 residues.

There are many counts of this clonotype. V is TRBV29-1 and J is TRBJ2-1, with TRBD1 matching 12 bases. Germline CDR1 reads SQVTM; CDR2 reads ANQGSEA. With 5 bases clipped from V and 6 bases from J, the junction kept 5 bases outside the gene matches. The CDR3 is 14 amino acids. The CDR3 loop is CSVTGQGASNEQFF. The CDR3 DNA sequence: TGCAGCGTTACGGGACAGGGGGCTTCCAATGAGCAGTTCTTC.

The table lists this clonotype with a few counts. The chain links TRBV3-1 to TRBJ2-7; 10 positions match TRBD2. The CDR3 totals 14 residues. Per germline, CDR1 LGHDT and CDR2 YNNKEL (reference sequence). J gave up 8 bases and V 4 bases, and 8 bases lay outside the gene matches. The chain's CDR3 is CASSPTGTSVKQYF. CDR3 sequence (DNA): TGTGCCAGCAGCCCCACCGGGACTAGCGTTAAGCAGTACTTC.